This T cell receptor (beta chain) originates from a study of blood T cell repertoires in COVID-19. Looking at the study overall: Spain, Italy and the United States supplied samples that represented acute and convalescent COVID-19. Sample material is recorded as cDNA or gDNA derived from T cells, B-cell-depleted T cells, or PBMCs.

Germline trimming cut 4 bases from V and 6 bases from J; bases unmatched to any gene: 7. Germline CDR1 is LNHDA and CDR2 is SQIVND (reference sequence). The CDR3 sequence is 14 residues long. Study processing details: Reference gene primers were amplified, and this amplification served to estimate nucleated cell counts. Clones were sequenced by immunoSEQ multiplex PCR, and TCRdb holds only the in-frame ones, with some missing. The V and J calls and the clone size are those of that table, but D and trimming were determined from the DNA. The data show about 180,000 clones, around 87% seen once. The sample taken for sequencing was peripheral blood. The TCR sequence derives from a man in his forties with active or convalescent COVID-19. The chain links TRBV19 to TRBJ1-2; TRBD1 agrees at 8 bases. CDR3 coding DNA: TGTGCCAGTAGTACCAGGACAGGGCAAAATGGCTACACCTTC. Its translation is CASSTRTGQNGYTF.